The 29 T cell receptor beta chains given below trace back to one sample, sequenced in a study of cytomegalovirus exposure and HLA in healthy donors. Primers included in the PCR were 60 Vbeta and 13 Jbeta primers. Measured with immunoSEQ multiplex PCR; TCRdb has only the in-frame clones, and not every one. Of 80,000 to 130,000 clones listed, around three quarters are singletons. The sample taken for sequencing was PBMCs. The source is a female donor in good health and CMV-seropositive.

A single count supports this clone. The chain carries TRBV5-1 and TRBJ2-1; 8 nucleotides align to TRBD2. The CDR3 sequence is 17 residues long. CDR1 and CDR2 (germline): SGHRS, YFSETQ. Trimming took 4 bases from V and 3 from J; bases not matched to a gene: 12. This CDR3 is CASSPGRVGRGYNEQFF. As DNA, the CDR3 is TGCGCCAGCAGCCCCGGGAGGGTGGGCAGGGGCTACAATGAGCAGTTCTTC.

V and J are TRBV6-5 and TRBJ1-6; D may be TRBD1 (5 bases). The CDR3 is 13 residues long. Trimming took off 4 bases at V and 9 bases at J, with 10 bases between the two ends. Germline-derived CDR1 and CDR2 are MNHEY and SVGAGI. CDR3 in amino acids: CASSSRVGSPLHF. CDR3 nucleotides: TGTGCCAGCAGTTCCAGGGTGGGTTCACCCCTCCACTTT.

The rearrangement joins TRBV4-2 to TRBJ1-6; D remains ambiguous. Germline CDR1 LGHNA, CDR2 YNFKEQ. The CDR3 runs 13 residues. Trimming stripped 0 bases from V and 8 bases from J, with 5 bases between. The CDR3 protein is CASSQDGDSPLHF. The CDR3 nucleotides are TGTGCCAGCAGCCAAGACGGGGATTCACCCCTCCACTTT.

The chain carries TRBV30 and TRBJ2-5; D remains unclear. Germline CDR1 is GTSNPN and CDR2 is SVGIG (reference sequence). The CDR3 loop spans 11 amino acids. V lost 0 bases, J lost 5 bases, and 4 bases lay in between. CDR3 in amino acids: CAWSVSETQYF. The CDR3 DNA follows: TGTGCCTGGAGTGTATCTGAGACCCAGTACTTC.

This chain uses TRBV2 with TRBJ2-7; D not resolved. Germline CDR1 reads SNHLY; CDR2 reads FYNNEI. The CDR3 spans 14 residues. V was shortened by 3 bases and J by 4 bases, with 13 bases between the two germline ends. The CDR3 nucleotides are TGTGCCAGCAGTGATGCCAGACATGGATACGAGCAGTACTTC. It specifies CASSDARHGYEQYF. The whole variable domain, filled in from reference TRBV2 and TRBJ2-7, reads EPEVTQTPSHQVTQMGQEVILRCVPISNHLYFYWYRQILGQKVEFLVSFYNNEISEKSEIFDDQFSVERPDGSNFTLKIRSTKLEDSAMYFCASSDARHGYEQYFGPGTRLTVT.

The CDR3 nucleotides read TGTGCCAGCAGCTTCCGGGTCGGCGGGCCCGAGCAGTACTTC. Translation: CASSFRVGGPEQYF. J is TRBJ2-7 and V is TRBV11-2; TRBD2 is a possible D gene (5 bases). Trimming left V 3 bases short and J 6 bases short, with 15 bases between. CDR1 SGHAT and CDR2 FQNNGV come from the germline V gene. The CDR3 contains 14 residues.

The rearrangement uses TRBV6-4 and TRBJ2-2, with 10 bases matching TRBD2. Germline V gene lookup returns CDR1 MRHNA and CDR2 SNTAGT. With 0 bases clipped from V and 6 bases from J, the junction kept 7 bases outside the gene matches. The CDR3 contains 17 residues. CDR3 sequence: CASSDSAGTSDSGELFF. As DNA, the CDR3 is TGTGCCAGCAGTGACTCAGCCGGGACTAGCGATTCCGGGGAGCTGTTTTTT.

The chain combines TRBV19 with TRBJ1-2; maybe TRBD1 (5 bases). This CDR3 is 14 amino acids long. Trimming removed 3 bases at V and 2 bases at J, with 10 bases between. Germline lookup yields CDR1 LNHDA and CDR2 SQIVND (reference sequence). CDR3: CASSMDTTNYGYTF. For the CDR3, the DNA is TGTGCCAGTAGTATGGACACAACAAACTATGGCTACACCTTC.

The chain couples TRBV10-1 to TRBJ1-1, with D hard to call. The germline gives CDR1 WNHNN, CDR2 SYGVQD (reference sequence). Trimming stripped 4 bases from V and 1 base from J, with 7 bases between. The CDR3 contains 13 residues. The CDR3 DNA reads as TGCGCCAGCAGTGTATCAGGGAACACTGAAGCTTTCTTT. Protein: CASSVSGNTEAFF.

The CDR3 bases are TGTGCCTCGTTCCGGGGACAGGGGTGGTCTGGAAACACCATATATTTT. This codes for CASFRGQGWSGNTIYF. The J gene is TRBJ1-3, the V gene TRBV7-9; 10 bases match TRBD1. The germline V gene has CDR1 SEHNR and CDR2 FQNEAQ (reference sequence). The CDR3 sequence is 16 residues long. Trimming took 11 bases from V and 1 from J; bases not matched to a gene: 11.

The V call is TRBV10-2, the J call TRBJ2-7; no clear D gene. The CDR3 length is 13 residues. The V end was cut by 7 bases, the J end by 3 bases, with 13 bases between. Germline lookup yields CDR1 WSHSY and CDR2 SAAADI. DNA of the CDR3: TGCGCCAGCACCACCCTTGGGCACTACGAGCAGTACTTC. Amino acids: CASTTLGHYEQYF.

The chain joins TRBV9 to TRBJ1-2; D gene unclear. V lost 5 bases and J 2 bases, leaving 10 bases between the germline ends. Germline-derived CDR1 and CDR2 are SGDLS and YYNGEE. The CDR3 has 13 residues. The CDR3 sequence is CASSSTENYGYTF. CDR3 in DNA: TGTGCCAGCAGTTCTACAGAAAACTATGGCTACACCTTC.

The rearrangement uses TRBV5-1 and TRBJ2-1; 11 positions match TRBD2. Germline trimming cut 5 bases from V and 4 bases from J; bases unmatched to any gene: 8. The CDR3 consists of 16 residues. CDR1 is SGHRS, CDR2 YFSETQ, per germline. The CDR3 nucleotides are TGCGCCAGCAGAATAGCGGGGGGGGGCCTTTACAATGAGCAGTTCTTC. Its protein is CASRIAGGGLYNEQFF.

This clone came up once. The chain combines TRBV18 with TRBJ2-2; 11 bases map to TRBD1. CDR3 length equals 16 residues. The V gene's germline CDR1 is KGHSH and CDR2 LQKENI. V was pared by 3 bases and J by 5 bases, with 5 bases of the junction left unmatched. The CDR3 protein is CASSPSDRGLTGELFF. The CDR3 nucleotides read TGTGCCAGCTCACCTTCGGACAGGGGGCTGACCGGGGAGCTGTTTTTT.

This clone came up once. V is TRBV7-2 and J is TRBJ2-5; no clear D gene. Trimming removed 5 bases at V and 5 bases at J, with 12 bases between. The germline CDR1 and CDR2 sequences are SGHTA and FQGNSA. The CDR3 runs to 13 residues. The CDR3 nucleotides are TGTGCCAGCAGCCGCCAGAACGGGGAGACCCAGTACTTC. Its translation is CASSRQNGETQYF.

This chain links TRBV30 with TRBJ1-2; the D gene is possibly TRBD1 (5 bases). The length of the CDR3 is 14 residues. V lost 0 bases to trimming and J lost 4 bases, with 12 bases between them. Germline V gene sequence: CDR1 GTSNPN, CDR2 SVGIG (reference sequence). The DNA for the CDR3 is TGTGCCTGGAGTGTACCAACAGGATTCTATGGCTACACCTTC. Protein sequence: CAWSVPTGFYGYTF.

This chain connects TRBV30 to TRBJ2-2, with TRBD2 as a possible D gene (6 bases). Germline V gives CDR1 GTSNPN, CDR2 SVGIG (reference sequence). V was trimmed by 4 bases and J by 0 bases, leaving 15 bases between them. The CDR3 covers 16 residues. The chain's CDR3 is CAWNRRRGTNTGELFF. The CDR3 DNA follows: TGTGCCTGGAACCGGCGGCGGGGAACGAACACCGGGGAGCTGTTTTTT.

V gene TRBV7-2 combines with J gene TRBJ2-7, with TRBD2 identical over 10 bases. Germline values: CDR1 SGHTA, CDR2 FQGNSA. With V trimmed by 1 base and J by 0 bases, 3 bases remained unmatched. This CDR3 has 16 residues. CDR3 sequence reads: CASSLGTSGRSYEQYF. The CDR3 DNA reads TGTGCCAGCAGCTTAGGGACTAGCGGTCGCTCCTACGAGCAGTACTTC.

The V and J genes are TRBV5-1 and TRBJ1-2; 7 bases match TRBD1. This CDR3 has 15 residues. Germline loops: CDR1 SGHRS, CDR2 YFSETQ. Trimming cost V 4 bases and J 8 bases; bases outside gene matches: 14. The CDR3 coding sequence is TGCGCCAGCAGCCTACCGGGACAGTTCAGTGTAGGCTACACCTTC. Translated, it gives CASSLPGQFSVGYTF.

The CDR3, as DNA: TGTGCCAGCAGCTCCCCCGGGACAGGGGACGGAGAGACCCAGTACTTC. Residues: CASSSPGTGDGETQYF. The chain has TRBV7-2 and TRBJ2-5; TRBD1 agrees at 10 bases. Losses at the gene ends were 4 bases for V and 4 bases for J; bases not matched to a gene: 9. CDR3 length equals 16 residues. In germline, CDR1 is SGHTA, CDR2 FQGNSA.

The V gene is TRBV10-1, the J gene TRBJ1-5; 9 nucleotides align to TRBD1. This CDR3 has 15 amino acids. V lost 6 bases to trimming and J lost 4 bases; unmatched junction nucleotides: 7. Germline V gene sequence: CDR1 WNHNN, CDR2 SYGVQD (reference sequence). In nucleotides, the CDR3 is TGCGCCAGCAGGGAACCAGGGACAGGGAATCAGCCCCAGCATTTT. As protein: CASREPGTGNQPQHF.

The chain has TRBV25-1 and TRBJ1-1; D is unresolved. Trimming shortened V by 5 bases and J by 0 bases, and 10 bases separated the two germline ends. The CDR3 runs 14 residues. The germline V gene has CDR1 MGHDK and CDR2 SYGVNS. The CDR3 DNA sequence: TGTGCCAGCAGTCGTGGCCCGATGAACACTGAAGCTTTCTTT. Protein product: CASSRGPMNTEAFF. The full variable domain, in which reference TRBV25-1 and TRBJ1-1 provide the parts outside the CDR3, is EADIYQTPRYLVIGTGKKITLECSQTMGHDKMYWYQQDPGMELHLIHYSYGVNSTEKGDLSSESTVSRIRTEHFPLTLESARPSHTSQYLCASSRGPMNTEAFFGQGTRLTVV.

CDR3 residues: CASSEGRTGSNQPQHF. DNA for the CDR3: TGTGCCAGCAGCGAGGGGCGGACAGGTAGCAATCAGCCCCAGCATTTT. The rearrangement links TRBV9 to TRBJ1-5; 7 nucleotides agree with TRBD1. J lost 0 bases, V lost 3 bases, and 6 bases had no gene match. The CDR3 has 16 amino acids. The germline CDR1 and CDR2 sequences are SGDLS and YYNGEE.

The chain carries TRBV10-1 and TRBJ2-2; TRBD2 aligns across 12 bases. CDR1 and CDR2 from the germline V gene are WNHNN and SYGVQD (reference sequence). The CDR3 length is 16 residues. V shed 7 bases, J shed 4 bases, and the junction held 7 bases outside the gene matches. This CDR3 reads CASTVLAGGITGELFF. CDR3 nucleotide sequence: TGCGCCAGCACCGTACTAGCGGGAGGTATCACCGGGGAGCTGTTTTTT.

The rearrangement uses TRBV5-5 and TRBJ2-5; a possible D gene is TRBD2 (6 bases). Trimming cost V 0 bases and J 5 bases, with 8 bases left between them. CDR3 length equals 13 residues. Germline V lookup: CDR1 SGHKS, CDR2 YYEKEE (reference sequence). CDR3 DNA sequence: TGTGCCAGCAGCTTGGGGGGGGTTGAGACCCAGTACTTC. It codes for CASSLGGVETQYF.

The chain employs TRBV4-2 and TRBJ2-3; the D gene is possibly TRBD2 (6 bases). CDR1 is LGHNA, CDR2 YNFKEQ, per germline. V was cut by 0 bases and J by 2 bases, with 12 bases left in between. The CDR3 totals 16 residues. In DNA, the CDR3 is TGTGCCAGCAGCCAAGAAAGCGGGCTAACCACAGATACGCAGTATTTT. Its translation is CASSQESGLTTDTQYF.

The CDR3: CASSRGLAGPYNEQFF. In DNA, the CDR3 is TGTGCCAGCAGTCGAGGACTAGCGGGGCCCTACAATGAGCAGTTCTTC. The rearrangement links TRBV5-6 to TRBJ2-1; 12 bases line up with TRBD2. CDR3 length: 16 amino acids. Germline V gene lookup returns CDR1 SGHDT and CDR2 YYEEEE. V shed 5 bases and J 2 bases; nucleotides not matched to a gene: 5.

The chain has TRBV30 and TRBJ2-7, with 12 bases aligning to TRBD2. J was trimmed by 7 bases and V by 3 bases; bases with no gene match: 4. Germline V gene data show CDR1 as GTSNPN and CDR2 as SVGIG (reference sequence). The CDR3 length is 13 residues. Here the CDR3 DNA reads TGTGCCTGGAGCTCGGGACTAGCGGGTGAGCAGTACTTC. Its translation is CAWSSGLAGEQYF.

DNA of the CDR3: TGCGCCAGCAGCCAATCAAGGACAGAGCTCAATGAGCAGTTCTTC. Translated: CASSQSRTELNEQFF. This sequence joins TRBV4-1 and TRBJ2-1, with D possibly matching TRBD1 (6 bases). V was pared by 2 bases and J by 6 bases, with 14 bases between. The V gene's germline CDR1 is MGHRA and CDR2 YSYEKL. This CDR3 region has 15 residues.